This is a list of T cell receptor beta chains from one sample in a study of vaccination effects on CD4 cells after COVID-19. Generated by immunoSEQ multiplex PCR, the TCRdb table keeps only in-frame clones and is missing some. The sample lists around 47,000 clones, around 72% occurring once. Their recognized antigens are unknown. The material sequenced was CD4+ T cells from PBMCs cultured with a peptide pool, taken before COVID-19 vaccination. The receptors originated from a human donor who had a prior SARS-CoV-2 infection. Each CDR3 is given with its conserved first and last residue. D genes are given only for firm matches. The size entry is marked missing in some rows and otherwise reads once, few, many or a size class.

clone_size d_call j_call v_call cdr3_aa cdr3_nt
NA NA TRBJ2-3 TRBV4-3 CASSQDVVTDTQYF TGCGCCAGCAGCCAAGATGTAGTAACAGATACGCAGTATTTT
NA NA TRBJ2-1 TRBV5-8 CASSFEYSYNEQFF TGTGCCAGCAGCTTCGAGTACTCCTACAATGAGCAGTTCTTC
few TRBD2 TRBJ2-2 TRBV9 CASSTRRTSGEHGELFF TGTGCCAGCAGCACCAGAAGGACTAGCGGGGAACACGGGGAGCTGTTTTTT
few TRBD2 TRBJ2-3 TRBV10-1 CASTGLAGGPTDTQYF TGCGCCAGCACTGGACTAGCGGGGGGGCCAACAGATACGCAGTATTTT
NA TRBD1 TRBJ2-7 TRBV11-2 CASSLKRGQGAASPYEQYF TGTGCCAGCAGCTTAAAAAGAGGACAGGGGGCGGCTTCCCCCTACGAGCAGTACTTC
NA TRBD1 TRBJ1-1 TRBV3-1/TRBV3-2 CASSPRTGRNTEAFF TGTGCCAGCAGCCCAAGGACAGGGAGGAACACTGAAGCTTTCTTT
once TRBD1 TRBJ2-5 TRBV5-1 CASSLVGRGLETQYF TGCGCCAGCAGCTTGGTGGGCAGGGGGCTAGAGACCCAGTACTTC
NA TRBD2 TRBJ2-3 TRBV27 CATRRLAGDTDTQYF TGTGCCACTAGGAGACTAGCGGGGGACACAGATACGCAGTATTTT
NA NA TRBJ1-6 TRBV11-3 CASSLAPAWVSSYNSPLHF TGTGCCAGCAGCTTAGCCCCTGCGTGGGTGAGCTCCTATAATTCACCCCTCCACTTT
NA NA TRBJ2-1 TRBV2 CASSGLPMQFF TGTGCCAGCAGCGGACTCCCAATGCAGTTCTTC
NA NA TRBJ2-1 TRBV3-1/TRBV3-2 CASSQVSGSSYNEQFF TGTGCCAGCAGCCAAGTAAGCGGATCCTCCTACAATGAGCAGTTCTTC
NA NA TRBJ2-5 TRBV11-2 CASSLDQGGPGTTQYF TGTGCCAGCAGCTTAGATCAGGGGGGACCGGGGACGACCCAGTACTTC
NA TRBD2 TRBJ2-1 TRBV7-6 CASSLKLAGYNEQFF TGTGCCAGCAGCTTAAAACTAGCGGGTTACAATGAGCAGTTCTTC
NA TRBD2 TRBJ2-2 TRBV5-1 CASSISGGAPGELFF TGCGCCAGCAGCATAAGCGGGGGGGCCCCCGGGGAGCTGTTTTTT
once NA TRBJ2-7 TRBV7-2 CASSLLPGDSQKPKYF TGTGCCAGCAGCTTACTGCCAGGGGACTCCCAAAAACCAAAGTACTTC
NA NA TRBJ2-3 TRBV3-1/TRBV3-2 CASSQPGRGTDTQYF TGTGCCAGCAGCCAACCGGGACGTGGCACAGATACGCAGTATTTT
few NA TRBJ2-2 TRBV2 CASTWRSFRGTGELFF TGTGCCAGCACATGGCGGTCCTTCAGGGGCACCGGGGAGCTGTTTTTT
few NA TRBJ1-3 TRBV5-1 CASSELTGSSGNTIYF TGCGCCAGCAGCGAATTGACAGGTAGCTCTGGAAACACCATATATTTT
NA NA TRBJ2-3 TRBV27 CASSFYSQPGADTQYF TGTGCCAGCAGTTTTTACTCCCAGCCAGGGGCAGATACGCAGTATTTT
few NA TRBJ1-1 TRBV5-1 CASSFGRGGRATEAFF TGCGCCAGCAGCTTCGGTCGAGGGGGTAGGGCCACTGAAGCTTTCTTT
NA NA TRBJ1-5 TRBV7-2 CASSHGQANQPQHF TGTGCCAGCAGCCACGGCCAGGCCAATCAGCCCCAGCATTTT
NA TRBD2 TRBJ2-3 TRBV6-5 CASRLSGASTDTQYF TGTGCCAGCAGACTAAGCGGGGCTAGCACAGATACGCAGTATTTT
few NA TRBJ1-2 TRBV10-3 CAISAWEGSPGRGYTF TGTGCCATCAGTGCTTGGGAGGGCAGCCCCGGCCGGGGCTACACCTTC
NA NA TRBJ2-2 TRBV19 CASYYLAKLFF TGTGCCAGCTACTACCTCGCTAAGCTGTTTTTT
NA NA TRBJ1-2 TRBV19 CASSSRRDDGYYGYTF TGTGCCAGTAGTTCGAGGCGGGACGACGGGTACTATGGCTACACCTTC
NA NA TRBJ2-5 TRBV24-1 CATSANTREPQETQYF TGTGCCACCAGTGCCAATACACGGGAACCACAAGAGACCCAGTACTTC
NA NA TRBJ1-4 TRBV11-3 CASSFRGQSNEKLFF TGTGCCAGCAGCTTCAGAGGGCAGTCTAATGAAAAACTGTTTTTT
NA NA TRBJ2-1 TRBV7-8 CASSLGQVGNEQFF TGTGCCAGCAGCTTAGGACAGGTTGGCAATGAGCAGTTCTTC
NA TRBD2 TRBJ2-2 TRBV5-1 CASSLETSGANTGELFF TGCGCCAGCAGCTTGGAGACTAGCGGGGCGAACACCGGGGAGCTGTTTTTT
NA NA TRBJ1-1 TRBV28 CASLMLGGQQRTEAFF TGTGCCAGCCTTATGTTGGGGGGACAACAGAGAACTGAAGCTTTCTTT
NA NA TRBJ2-2 TRBV5-5 CASRPERVGELFF TGTGCCAGCAGACCCGAGCGGGTCGGGGAGCTGTTTTTT
NA NA TRBJ2-1 TRBV11-2 CASSLQGNAYNEQFF TGTGCCAGCAGCTTACAGGGGAACGCCTACAATGAGCAGTTCTTC
NA NA TRBJ1-3 TRBV5-1 CASSLADGNTIYF TGCGCCAGCAGCTTGGCCGATGGAAACACCATATATTTT
few NA TRBJ1-2 TRBV7-2 CASSLGAARIQGYTF TGTGCCAGCAGCTTAGGAGCCGCACGGATTCAAGGCTACACCTTC
NA NA TRBJ2-7 TRBV2 CASRGPGGVGGAYEQYF TGTGCCAGCAGGGGCCCCGGTGGGGTCGGTGGCGCCTACGAGCAGTACTTC